These 15 T cell receptor beta chains were all obtained from the same sample, sequenced in a study of blood T cells in healthy people across ages. A second PCR of about 7 to 12 cycles used a sample-barcoded 5' primer and a J-beta primer mix. TCRdb re-called the 5' RACE reads through MiXCR, storing one row per CDR3 protein. The table lists around 1,900,000 distinct CDR3 sequences, approximately 40% of them singletons. The material sequenced was blood. The source of these receptors is a human donor in good health.

The chain joins TRBV7-2 to TRBJ1-4, with 7 bases matching TRBD1. Trimming at V came to 5 bases and at J to 4 bases, leaving 4 bases not matched to a gene. Germline V lookup: CDR1 SGHTA, CDR2 FQGNSA. The CDR3 is 14 amino acids. The chain's CDR3 is CASSPGQYNEKLFF. CDR3 DNA sequence: TGTGCCAGCAGCCCGGGACAGTATAATGAAAAACTGTTTTTT.

The gene calls are TRBV12-3 or TRBV12-4 and TRBJ1-2; D is unresolved. With 4 bases removed from V and 8 bases from J, the gap between germline ends came to 17 bases. The CDR3 is 14 residues long. This chain's CDR3 is CASSSARVRQGYTF. DNA of the CDR3: TGTGCCAGCAGTTCGGCCAGAGTCAGGCAAGGCTACACCTTC.

This clonotype was detected a few times. This chain joins TRBV7-2 and TRBJ2-4, with D uncertain. The CDR3 has 13 amino acids. V lost 1 base and J lost 8, with 9 bases in between. Germline V CDR1 and CDR2: SGHTA, FQGNSA. The CDR3 coding sequence is TGTGCCAGCAGCTTAGGTGGTGTTGACATTCAGTACTTC. This encodes CASSLGGVDIQYF.

Turning to this clonotype: The junction shows a germline mismatch at one end, possibly a read error. This chain links TRBV20-1 with TRBJ2-5, with D tentatively TRBD2 (6 bases). The CDR3 extends over 13 amino acids. Germline V gene data show CDR1 as DFQATT and CDR2 as SNEGSKA (reference sequence). The CDR3 region is CSARAAGRETQYF. The CDR3 nucleotides are TGCAGTGCCAGAGCGGCGGGGCGCGAGACCCAGTACTTC.

This clonotype turned up a few times. The chain links TRBV20-1 to TRBJ1-5; no clear D. V shed 3 bases and J shed 3 bases, with 6 bases lying between them. CDR3 length: 12 residues. CDR1 and CDR2 (germline): DFQATT, SNEGSKA (reference sequence). The CDR3 nucleotides are TGCAGTGCTAGCCTGGCCAATCAGCCCCAGCATTTT. It yields the protein CSASLANQPQHF.

This clonotype was picked up a small number of times. The rearrangement links TRBV20-1 to TRBJ1-4; no reliable D call. The CDR3 totals 17 residues. V gave up 3 bases and J gave up 0 bases, with 17 bases separating them. Germline values: CDR1 DFQATT, CDR2 SNEGSKA (reference sequence). CDR3 loop: CSARDSKLLATNEKLFF. DNA for the CDR3: TGCAGTGCTAGGGACTCAAAGCTTCTCGCAACTAATGAAAAACTGTTTTTT.

The V and J genes are TRBV20-1 and TRBJ2-7; D may be TRBD1 (8 bases). The CDR3 covers 15 residues. Trimming pared 5 bases from V and 3 bases from J, leaving 20 bases between. Germline CDR1 is DFQATT and CDR2 is SNEGSKA (reference sequence). In nucleotides, the CDR3 is TGCAGTGCTCAATGGTTACAGGGGGGGAGCTACGAGCAGTACTTC. Its translation: CSAQWLQGGSYEQYF.

This clonotype was seen more than once but under ten times. The CDR3 DNA reads as TGCGCCAGCAGCCAAGGCGCACCGGGACACTTATCCTACAATGAGCAGTTCTTC. Amino acid sequence: CASSQGAPGHLSYNEQFF. V gene TRBV4-3 combines with J gene TRBJ2-1; TRBD1 is a possible D gene (6 bases). Germline V gene lookup returns CDR1 LGHNA and CDR2 YSLEER. Deletions cut 1 base from V and 1 base from J, with 17 bases between. The CDR3 loop spans 18 amino acids.

This clonotype was detected many times. The chain links TRBV7-2 to TRBJ1-1, with D possibly being TRBD1 (6 bases). Germline CDR1 and CDR2: SGHTA and FQGNSA. V was pared by 5 bases and J by 1 base, with 11 bases between. CDR3 length: 14 amino acids. The CDR3 coding sequence is TGTGCCAGCAGCCAGAGGGGGGGGAACACTGAAGCTTTCTTT. Translated: CASSQRGGNTEAFF. The full variable domain, its missing parts supplied by reference TRBV7-2 and TRBJ1-1, is GAGVSQSPSNKVTEKGKDVELRCDPISGHTALYWYRQSLGQGLEFLIYFQGNSAPDKSGLPSDRFSAERTGGSVSTLTIQRTQQEDSAVYLCASSQRGGNTEAFFGQGTRLTVV.

This chain uses TRBV5-1 with TRBJ2-5; TRBD1 agrees at 8 bases. V shed 5 bases and J 1 base; nucleotides not matched to a gene: 10. The CDR3 runs to 16 residues. The germline gives CDR1 SGHRS, CDR2 YFSETQ. CDR3 coding DNA: TGCGCCAGCAGAATAAACCTAGGGACAGGCCAAGAGACCCAGTACTTC. Its translation is CASRINLGTGQETQYF.

This rearrangement joins TRBV5-1 to TRBJ2-5; 8 bases agree with TRBD1. Germline lookup yields CDR1 SGHRS and CDR2 YFSETQ. Trimming at V came to 3 bases and at J to 4 bases, leaving 8 bases not matched to a gene. This CDR3 has 15 amino acids. The CDR3 coding sequence is TGCGCCAGCAGCTCCATGGAAGACAGGGGAGAGACCCAGTACTTC. This translates into CASSSMEDRGETQYF.

V is TRBV12-5 and J is TRBJ2-1, with D perhaps TRBD2 (7 bases). Deletions cut 0 bases from V and 7 bases from J, with 19 bases between. CDR3 length: 17 residues. Germline assignment: CDR1 LGHNT and CDR2 FRNRAP. CDR3 nucleotides: TGTGCTAGTGGTTTGGTCCGAGTGGTGGGGGGGCAAAATGAGCAGTTCTTC. Protein product: CASGLVRVVGGQNEQFF.

The V call is TRBV20-1, the J call TRBJ1-3; D gene ambiguous. The V and J ends lost 0 bases and 0 bases respectively, with 12 bases between them. The CDR3 covers 16 residues. Germline values: CDR1 DFQATT, CDR2 SNEGSKA (reference sequence). The CDR3 DNA is TGCAGTGCTAGAGATGACAACATGGGCTCTGGAAACACCATATATTTT. It yields the protein CSARDDNMGSGNTIYF.

This chain joins TRBV11-2 and TRBJ2-6, with a possible D match to TRBD1 (6 bases). Between the trimmed V and J ends, which lost 5 bases and 0 bases, there was a span of 29 bases. Germline values: CDR1 SGHAT, CDR2 FQNNGV. The length of the CDR3 is 22 residues. The CDR3 sequence: CASSPWFWPRDTKLSGANVLTF. In DNA form, the CDR3 reads TGTGCCAGCAGCCCCTGGTTTTGGCCCCGGGACACAAAACTCTCTGGGGCCAACGTCCTGACTTTC.

This chain joins TRBV10-3 and TRBJ1-1, with D unclear. The CDR3 runs to 13 residues. The ends were cut back, 11 bases at V and 1 base at J, with 14 bases in the middle. Germline CDR1 and CDR2: ENHRY and SYGVKD. CDR3 amino acids: CAVVGTSNTEAFF. Written as DNA, the CDR3 is TGTGCCGTCGTAGGTACCTCGAACACTGAAGCTTTCTTT.